A single T cell receptor (beta chain) is shown here with its context. These data come from a study of blood T cell repertoires in COVID-19. Study information: Collection of acute and convalescent COVID-19 samples took place in the United States, Italy and Spain.

CDR1 MNHNS and CDR2 SASEGT come from the germline V gene. This CDR3 region has 15 residues. Trimming removed 3 bases at V and 2 bases at J, with 11 bases between. Profiling relied on immunoSEQ multiplex PCR, and the TCRdb table lists in-frame clones only, not all of them. The table has 90,000 to 130,000 clones, 80% to 85% seen once. This TCR was sampled from a woman aged 70-85 years with acute or convalescent COVID-19. The V and J genes are TRBV6-1 and TRBJ1-5; D unresolved. The specimen was peripheral blood. Written as DNA, the CDR3 is TGTGCCAGCAGTGACCGACGGGAAGGCAATCAGCCCCAGCATTTT. Protein sequence: CASSDRREGNQPQHF.